The rows below give T cell receptor beta chains drawn from one sample of a study of blood T cells in healthy people across ages. Each CDR3 protein is one row after TCRdb ran MiXCR on the 5' RACE reads. This sample has 700,000 to 950,000 distinct CDR3 sequences; roughly 60% occur once, and the top ten carry around 22%. Material: blood. These receptors originate from a man aged 30 to 45 in good health. The CDR3 runs from the conserved cysteine through the conserved F or W. D genes are given only for firm matches. Clone size is shown for a subset of rows, as once, few, many or a class of expanded clone.

13,NA,once,TRBV7-2,TRBJ2-7,CASSTEIYNEQYF,TGTGCCAGCAGTACGGAGATCTACAATGAGCAGTACTTC
15,NA,NA,TRBV6-5,TRBJ2-4,CTSSRDRRTKNIQYF,TGTACCAGCAGCCGGGACCGCCGAACCAAAAACATTCAGTACTTC
15,NA,once,TRBV7-2,TRBJ1-2,CASSLVGVSFRGYTF,TGTGCCAGCAGCTTAGTCGGGGTTAGCTTCCGTGGCTACACCTTC
14,NA,once,TRBV5-4,TRBJ2-1,CASSSELHDNEQFF,TGTGCCAGCAGCTCAGAATTACACGACAATGAGCAGTTCTTC
15,NA,NA,TRBV4-3,TRBJ2-7,CASSHRQGGAYEQYF,TGCGCCAGCAGCCACCGACAGGGAGGGGCCTACGAGCAGTACTTC
14,NA,once,TRBV6-5,TRBJ2-3,CASSYGPVLDTQYF,TGTGCCAGCAGTTACGGACCCGTGCTGGATACGCAGTATTTT
11,NA,NA,TRBV29-1,TRBJ1-2,CSVGGDLGYTF,TGCAGCGTTGGAGGGGATCTTGGCTACACCTTC
11,NA,few,TRBV12-3/TRBV12-4,TRBJ1-2,CAGLQGDGYTF,TGTGCCGGCCTACAGGGAGACGGCTACACCTTC
16,TRBD1,few,TRBV12-3/TRBV12-4,TRBJ2-3,CASSWGRGPFTDTQYF,TGTGCCAGCAGTTGGGGCAGGGGGCCCTTCACAGATACGCAGTATTTT
13,NA,NA,TRBV6-5,TRBJ2-7,CASRGDLRYEQYF,TGTGCCAGCCGCGGGGATTTGCGTTACGAGCAGTACTTC
14,NA,NA,TRBV28,TRBJ2-7,CASTSTPNPYEQYF,TGTGCCAGCACCTCGACCCCAAACCCCTACGAGCAGTACTTC
14,NA,few,TRBV7-2,TRBJ2-7,CASSLQGIGYEQYF,TGTGCCAGCAGCTTACAGGGTATTGGATACGAGCAGTACTTC
16,NA,NA,TRBV19,TRBJ2-1,CASSALGGPSYNEQFF,TGTGCCAGTAGCGCACTGGGCGGACCTTCCTACAATGAGCAGTTCTTC
16,TRBD1,NA,TRBV7-9,TRBJ1-2,CASSFKGSEGASGYTF,TGTGCCAGCAGCTTTAAGGGATCGGAGGGGGCATCGGGCTACACCTTC
12,NA,few,TRBV7-9,TRBJ2-1,CASSVHVNEQFF,TGTGCCAGCAGCGTTCATGTGAATGAGCAGTTCTTC
12,NA,NA,TRBV10-3,TRBJ1-2,CAISSDFDGYTF,TGTGCCATCAGTTCCGATTTCGATGGCTACACCTTC
15,NA,few,TRBV25-1,TRBJ2-5,CASSEYQRSQETQYF,TGTGCCAGCAGTGAATATCAGCGGTCCCAAGAGACCCAGTACTTC
15,TRBD1,once,TRBV20-1,TRBJ2-7,CSARDQDRGLREQYF,TGCAGTGCTAGAGATCAGGACAGGGGGCTTAGGGAGCAGTACTTC
18,NA,NA,TRBV4-1,TRBJ2-4,CASSQDARGGLAKNIQYF,TGCGCCAGCAGCCAAGACGCCCGCGGAGGGCTAGCCAAAAACATTCAGTACTTC
15,NA,NA,TRBV15,TRBJ2-6,CATSIGISGANVLTF,TGTGCCACCAGCATTGGGATTTCTGGGGCCAACGTCCTGACTTTC
13,NA,NA,TRBV7-9,TRBJ2-7,CASSQPMPYEQYF,TGTGCCAGCAGCCAGCCGATGCCATACGAGCAGTACTTC
14,NA,few,TRBV20-1,TRBJ2-1,CSANRDLSYNEQFF,TGCAGTGCTAACCGGGACCTCTCCTACAATGAGCAGTTCTTC
12,NA,NA,TRBV20-1,TRBJ2-7,CSPPGGRGEQYF,TGCAGTCCCCCCGGGGGTAGGGGCGAGCAGTACTTC
20,NA,NA,TRBV7-6,TRBJ2-6,CASSPLYPRTLDSGANVLTF,TGTGCCAGCAGCCCCCTGTATCCGCGAACCTTAGACTCTGGGGCCAACGTCCTGACTTTC
13,NA,NA,TRBV7-9,TRBJ2-1,CASSLARPEEQFF,TGTGCCAGCAGCTTAGCCCGACCCGAGGAGCAGTTCTTC
13,NA,NA,TRBV7-9,TRBJ1-2,CASSPVRAGGYTF,TGTGCCAGCAGTCCCGTACGGGCTGGGGGCTACACCTTC
11,NA,NA,TRBV12-3/TRBV12-4,TRBJ2-2,CASSLWGELFF,TGTGCCAGCAGTTTATGGGGGGAGCTGTTTTTT
15,NA,NA,TRBV7-9,TRBJ2-7,CASSFRDPGAYEQYF,TGTGCCAGCAGCTTTCGGGACCCGGGCGCCTACGAGCAGTACTTC
14,NA,NA,TRBV18,TRBJ2-1,CASSPSGAVNEQFF,TGTGCCAGCTCACCATCAGGGGCGGTCAATGAGCAGTTCTTC
14,TRBD2,NA,TRBV7-9,TRBJ2-7,CASSSGLAEYEQYF,TGTGCCAGCAGCTCGGGACTAGCGGAATACGAGCAGTACTTC
12,NA,NA,TRBV29-1,TRBJ2-7,CSVEAGKNIQNF,TGCAGCGTTGAAGCGGGTAAAAACATTCAGAACTTC
15,TRBD1,NA,TRBV5-8,TRBJ2-3,CARATTGFGADTQYF,TGTGCCCGCGCTACGACAGGGTTTGGCGCAGATACGCAGTATTTT
14,NA,NA,TRBV7-3,TRBJ1-2,CASSLNRAGYGYTF,TGTGCCAGCAGCTTAAATAGGGCTGGTTATGGCTACACCTTC
18,NA,few,TRBV29-1,TRBJ1-2,CSVDGARESNESFYGYTF,TGCAGCGTTGACGGCGCCCGGGAATCTAACGAGTCCTTTTATGGCTACACCTTC
15,NA,NA,TRBV6-5,TRBJ2-7,CASSYSRNRFYEQYF,TGTGCCAGCAGTTACTCGAGGAACAGGTTCTACGAGCAGTACTTC
15,NA,NA,TRBV7-2,TRBJ2-7,CASSLEGGGLVEQYF,TGTGCCAGCAGCTTAGAGGGGGGCGGCCTTGTCGAGCAGTACTTC
15,NA,few,TRBV7-2,TRBJ2-3,CASSLVHWTTDTQYF,TGTGCCAGCAGCTTAGTTCACTGGACCACAGATACGCAGTATTTT
14,TRBD2,many,TRBV12-3/TRBV12-4,TRBJ2-3,CASSFGGAGDVEYF,TGTGCCAGCAGTTTCGGGGGGGCCGGAGATGTGGAGTATTTT
15,NA,NA,TRBV9,TRBJ2-7,CASSVAPTGDNEQYF,TGTGCCAGCAGCGTCGCACCAACCGGGGACAATGAGCAGTACTTC
16,NA,NA,TRBV5-1,TRBJ1-2,CASSYISGTETYGYTF,TGCGCCAGCAGCTATATTTCCGGGACGGAAACCTATGGCTACACCTTC
13,NA,NA,TRBV6-2/TRBV6-3,TRBJ2-5,CASSSQTGETQYF,TGTGCCAGCAGTTCCCAAACGGGGGAGACCCAGTACTTC
13,NA,NA,TRBV7-2,TRBJ2-3,CASSFYDRDTQYF,TGTGCCAGCAGCTTCTACGACAGGGATACGCAGTATTTT